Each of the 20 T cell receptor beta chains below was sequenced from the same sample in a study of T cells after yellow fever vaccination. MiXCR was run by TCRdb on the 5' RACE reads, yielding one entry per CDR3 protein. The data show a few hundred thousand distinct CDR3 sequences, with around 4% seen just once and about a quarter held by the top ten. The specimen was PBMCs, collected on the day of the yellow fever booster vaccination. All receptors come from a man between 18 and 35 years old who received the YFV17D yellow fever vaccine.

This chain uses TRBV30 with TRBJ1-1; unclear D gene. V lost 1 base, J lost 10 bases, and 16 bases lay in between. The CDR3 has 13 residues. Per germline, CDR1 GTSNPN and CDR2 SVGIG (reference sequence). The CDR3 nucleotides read TGTGCCTGGAGTGATGGTCTCCGCGAGACAGCTTTCTTT. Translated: CAWSDGLRETAFF.

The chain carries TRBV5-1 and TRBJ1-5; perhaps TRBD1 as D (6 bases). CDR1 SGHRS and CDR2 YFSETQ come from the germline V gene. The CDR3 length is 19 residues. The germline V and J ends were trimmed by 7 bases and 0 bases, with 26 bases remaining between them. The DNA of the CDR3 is TGCGCCAGCGTTAAACGGGGGCGGGAGAAACCCTATAGCAATCAGCCCCAGCATTTT. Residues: CASVKRGREKPYSNQPQHF.

CDR3 region: CASSLTAYTDTQYF. The CDR3 bases are TGTGCCAGCAGCTTAACAGCTTACACAGATACGCAGTATTTT. The chain carries TRBV7-9 and TRBJ2-3, with D uncertain. The CDR3 extends over 14 amino acids. The V and J ends lost 2 bases and 2 bases respectively, with 8 bases between them. Germline-derived CDR1 and CDR2 are SEHNR and FQNEAQ (reference sequence).

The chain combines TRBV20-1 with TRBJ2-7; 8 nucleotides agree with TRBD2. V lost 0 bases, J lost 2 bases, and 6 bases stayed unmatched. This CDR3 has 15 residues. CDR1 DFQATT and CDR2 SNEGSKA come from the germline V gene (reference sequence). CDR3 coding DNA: TGCAGTGCTAGAGATAAAGCGGGGGCTCCCTACGAGCAGTACGTC. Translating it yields CSARDKAGAPYEQYV.

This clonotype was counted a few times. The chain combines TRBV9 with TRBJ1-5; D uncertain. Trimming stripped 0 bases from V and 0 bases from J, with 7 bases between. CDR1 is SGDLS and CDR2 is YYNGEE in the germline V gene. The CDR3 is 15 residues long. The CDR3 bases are TGTGCCAGCAGCGTAGGACCTTATAGCAATCAGCCCCAGCATTTT. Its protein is CASSVGPYSNQPQHF.

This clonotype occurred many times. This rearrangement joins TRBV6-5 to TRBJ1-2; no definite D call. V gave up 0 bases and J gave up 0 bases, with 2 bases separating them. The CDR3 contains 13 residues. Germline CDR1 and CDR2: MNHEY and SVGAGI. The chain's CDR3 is CASSYSANYGYTF. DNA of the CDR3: TGTGCCAGCAGTTACTCAGCTAACTATGGCTACACCTTC.

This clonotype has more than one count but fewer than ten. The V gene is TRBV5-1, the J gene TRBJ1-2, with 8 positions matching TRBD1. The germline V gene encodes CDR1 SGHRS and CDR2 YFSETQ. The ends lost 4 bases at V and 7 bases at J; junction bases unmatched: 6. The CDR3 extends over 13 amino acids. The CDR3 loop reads CASSRSTGVGYTF. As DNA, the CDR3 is TGCGCCAGCAGCCGTTCGACAGGGGTTGGCTACACCTTC.

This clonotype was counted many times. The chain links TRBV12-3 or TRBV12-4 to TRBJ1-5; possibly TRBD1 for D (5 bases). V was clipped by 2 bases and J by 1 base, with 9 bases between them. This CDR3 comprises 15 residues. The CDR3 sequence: CASSLLGHSNQPQHF. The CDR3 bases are TGTGCCAGCAGTTTATTGGGGCACAGCAATCAGCCCCAGCATTTT.

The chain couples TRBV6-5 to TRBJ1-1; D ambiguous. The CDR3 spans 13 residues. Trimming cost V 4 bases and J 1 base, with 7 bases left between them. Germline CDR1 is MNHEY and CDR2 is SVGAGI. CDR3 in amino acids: CASSSRQNTEAFF. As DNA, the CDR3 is TGTGCCAGCAGTTCCCGACAGAACACTGAAGCTTTCTTT.

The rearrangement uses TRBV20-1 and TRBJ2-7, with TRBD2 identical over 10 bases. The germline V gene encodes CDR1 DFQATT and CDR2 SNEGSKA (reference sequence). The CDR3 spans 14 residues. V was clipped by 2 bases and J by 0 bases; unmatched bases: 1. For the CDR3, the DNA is TGCAGTGCTAGAAGCGGGGGGGCCTCCTACGAGCAGTACTTC. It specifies CSARSGGASYEQYF.

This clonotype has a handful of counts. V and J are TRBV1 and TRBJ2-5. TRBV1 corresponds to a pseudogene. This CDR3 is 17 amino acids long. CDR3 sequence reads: CTSSPHPVLGYQETQYF. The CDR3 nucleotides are TGCACCAGCAGCCCTCATCCCGTCCTGGGCTACCAAGAGACCCAGTACTTC.

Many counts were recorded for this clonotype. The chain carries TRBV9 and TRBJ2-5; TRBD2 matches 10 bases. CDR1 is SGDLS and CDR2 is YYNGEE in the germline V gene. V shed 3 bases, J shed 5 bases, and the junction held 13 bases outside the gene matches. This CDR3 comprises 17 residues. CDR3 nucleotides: TGTGCCAGCAGCGCTACCCCCCAGCGGGGGGGCCGGGAGACCCAGTACTTC. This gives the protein CASSATPQRGGRETQYF.

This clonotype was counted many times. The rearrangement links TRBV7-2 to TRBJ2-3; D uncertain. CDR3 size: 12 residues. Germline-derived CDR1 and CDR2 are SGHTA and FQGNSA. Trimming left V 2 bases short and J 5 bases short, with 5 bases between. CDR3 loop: CASSLYLDTQYF. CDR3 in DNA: TGTGCCAGCAGCTTATACTTAGATACGCAGTATTTT.

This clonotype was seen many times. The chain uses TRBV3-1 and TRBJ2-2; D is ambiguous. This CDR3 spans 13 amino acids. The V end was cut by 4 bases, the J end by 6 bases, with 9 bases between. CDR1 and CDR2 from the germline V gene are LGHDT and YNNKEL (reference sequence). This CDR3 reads CASSLTDAGELFF. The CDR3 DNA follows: TGTGCCAGCAGCCTGACCGACGCCGGGGAGCTGTTTTTT.

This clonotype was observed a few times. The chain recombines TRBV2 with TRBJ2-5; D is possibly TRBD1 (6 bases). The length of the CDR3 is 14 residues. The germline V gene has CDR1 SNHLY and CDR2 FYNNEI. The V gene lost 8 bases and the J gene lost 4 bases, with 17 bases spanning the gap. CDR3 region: CASGRGSRGETQYF. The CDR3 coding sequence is TGTGCCAGCGGTAGGGGGTCCCGGGGAGAGACCCAGTACTTC.

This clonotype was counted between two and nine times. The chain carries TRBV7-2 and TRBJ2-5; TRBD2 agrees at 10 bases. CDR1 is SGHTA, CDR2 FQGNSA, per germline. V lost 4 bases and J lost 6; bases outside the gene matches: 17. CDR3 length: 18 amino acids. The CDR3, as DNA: TGTGCCAGCAGCTCTCTAGCAAGCGGGGGGGCGGAGACTCAGACCCAGTACTTC. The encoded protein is CASSSLASGGAETQTQYF.

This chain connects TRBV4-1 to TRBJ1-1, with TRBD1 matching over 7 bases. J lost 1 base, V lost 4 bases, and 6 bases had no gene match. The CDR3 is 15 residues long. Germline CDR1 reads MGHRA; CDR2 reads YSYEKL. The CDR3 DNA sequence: TGCGCCAGCAGCCCGGGACAGAAAGGGAACACTGAAGCTTTCTTT. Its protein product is CASSPGQKGNTEAFF.

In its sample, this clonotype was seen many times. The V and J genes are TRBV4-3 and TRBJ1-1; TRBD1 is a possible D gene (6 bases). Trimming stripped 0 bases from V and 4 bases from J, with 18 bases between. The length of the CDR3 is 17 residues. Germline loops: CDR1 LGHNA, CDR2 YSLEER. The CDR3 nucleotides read TGCGCCAGCAGCCAAGATCTCGCTTTGACCAGGGGCACTGAAGCTTTCTTT. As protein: CASSQDLALTRGTEAFF.

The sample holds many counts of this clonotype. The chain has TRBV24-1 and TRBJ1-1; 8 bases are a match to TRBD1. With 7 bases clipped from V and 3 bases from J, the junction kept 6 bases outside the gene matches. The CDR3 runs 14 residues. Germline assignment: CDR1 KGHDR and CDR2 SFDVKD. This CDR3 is CATRGQEGDTEAFF. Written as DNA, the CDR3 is TGTGCCACCAGGGGACAGGAGGGGGACACTGAAGCTTTCTTT.

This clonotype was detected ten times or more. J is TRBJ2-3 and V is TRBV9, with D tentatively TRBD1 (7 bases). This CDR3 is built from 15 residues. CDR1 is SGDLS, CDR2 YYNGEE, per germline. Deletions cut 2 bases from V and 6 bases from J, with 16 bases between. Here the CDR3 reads CASSVAGGLVDTQYF. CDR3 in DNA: TGTGCCAGCAGCGTCGCAGGGGGGTTGGTGGATACGCAGTATTTT.